The clone carrying this T cell receptor beta chain was seen repeatedly, ten times or more. Its antigen is unknown. Time point denoted: newly diagnosed GD, antithyroid drugs for less than 3 months. Researchers made the TCR library from RNA that was extracted from PBMCs. The data stem from a study of regulatory T cells in long-lasting Graves disease. Germline assignment: CDR1 MDHEN and CDR2 SYDVKM. Trimming took off 2 bases at V and 2 bases at J, with 8 bases between the two ends. The CDR3 has 14 amino acids. TCR beta libraries were built with iRepertoire HTBI primers and Arm-PCR of CDR3 regions. TCRdb passed the multiplex PCR reads through MiXCR, listing each CDR3 protein once. The sample records 400,000 to 550,000 distinct CDR3 sequences, about a sixth being singletons. Notes on the study in general: Patients with persistent disease showed a bias toward TRBV28, TRBJ1-2 and TRBJ2-5. Shared public clonotypes totalled about 2,800 in persistent patients, compared with 966 in new patients.

These records were also assigned to another study, of T cells in Graves' hyperthyroidism and ophthalmopathy. That investigation notes: HTBI primers were used for first-round RT-PCR of the TCR CDR3. Researchers found most expanded thyroid clonotypes above 0.001 in blood as well.

The rearrangement joins TRBV28 to TRBJ2-3; no clear D. The receptor's source is a woman younger than 30 with Graves disease. This specimen consisted of peripheral blood mononuclear cells (PBMCs), obtained at new diagnosis, from a patient treated with antithyroid drugs. The CDR3 DNA reads as TGTGCCAGCAGTTTAAAAGCGAACACAGATACGCAGTATTTT. Protein product: CASSLKANTDTQYF.